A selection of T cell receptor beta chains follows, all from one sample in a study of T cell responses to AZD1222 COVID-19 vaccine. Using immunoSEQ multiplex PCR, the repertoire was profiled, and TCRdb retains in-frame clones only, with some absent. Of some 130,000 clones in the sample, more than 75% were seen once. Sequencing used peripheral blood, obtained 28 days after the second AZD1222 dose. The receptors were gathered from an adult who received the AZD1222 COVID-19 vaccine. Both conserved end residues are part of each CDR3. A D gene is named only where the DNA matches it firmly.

TGTGCCAGTAGTACGGGACTAGCGGGAACAGATACGCAGTATTTT	CASSTGLAGTDTQYF	TRBV19	TRBD2	TRBJ2-3
TGTGCCAGTAGCACAGGGTGGGCTAAGGGAAAACTGTTTTTT	CASSTGWAKGKLFF	TRBV19	.	TRBJ1-4
TGTGCCAGCAGCTTAGCCTTCCGGGACAGGTCCCATGGGTACACCTTC	CASSLAFRDRSHGYTF	TRBV7-8	TRBD1	TRBJ1-2
TGTGCCATCAGTGAGTACGGGACAGGGACAAATCAGCCCCAGCATTTT	CAISEYGTGTNQPQHF	TRBV10-3	TRBD1	TRBJ1-5
TGTGCCAGCAGTGAATCAGGGACCCAGCCCCAGCATTTT	CASSESGTQPQHF	TRBV6-4	.	TRBJ1-5
TGCAGCGTAGAGGGGCACCCCTACGAGCAGTACTTC	CSVEGHPYEQYF	TRBV29-1	.	TRBJ2-7
TGTGCCAGCAGCTTAGGCAGGCGGTTGGGAGATACGCAGTATTTT	CASSLGRRLGDTQYF	TRBV11-2	.	TRBJ2-3
TGTGCCAGCTGGGGGAGGCAGAGGGATGGCTACACCTTC	CASWGRQRDGYTF	TRBV19	.	TRBJ1-2
TGTGCCAGCAGCCCAACAGCTAACTATGGCTACACCTTC	CASSPTANYGYTF	TRBV14	.	TRBJ1-2
TGTGCCAGCAGTTCCAACCGGGGACTAGTTAACTACGAGCAGTACTTC	CASSSNRGLVNYEQYF	TRBV6-5	TRBD2	TRBJ2-7
TGTGCCAGCATCACGTGGGCGGACACTGAAGCTTTCTTT	CASITWADTEAFF	TRBV28	.	TRBJ1-1
TGTGCCAGCTCACCACAGGTTAGGACAGGGGAAACTGGAAACACCATATATTTT	CASSPQVRTGETGNTIYF	TRBV18	TRBD1	TRBJ1-3